The TCR beta chain under discussion was sequenced for a study of T cell responses to AZD1222 COVID-19 vaccine. The study, taken as a whole, reports: Among spike-specific TCRs, nearly half reportedly target unmutated variant regions. Only a handful of AZD1222 recipients tested seropositive at baseline. Spike-specific TCR breadth and depth both grew after two AZD1222 doses.

With respect to this clone: Its antigen is unidentified.

Measured with immunoSEQ multiplex PCR; TCRdb has only the in-frame clones, and not every one. This sample yields some 120,000 clones, of which roughly 90% are seen a single time; under 5% belongs to the top ten. Germline loops: CDR1 KGHSH, CDR2 LQKENI. This CDR3 comprises 15 residues. Trimming took 3 bases from V and 1 from J; bases not matched to a gene: 1. This receptor was taken from an adult in good health. The sample here was peripheral blood, taken on day 0 of AZD1222 vaccination. This chain links TRBV18 with TRBJ2-1, with 9 bases identical to TRBD2. CDR3 sequence: CASSPREGSYNEQFF. CDR3 DNA sequence: TGTGCCAGCTCACCGCGGGAGGGATCCTACAATGAGCAGTTCTTC.